What follows is one TCR beta chain and its context. The record originates from a study of T cell repertoires in cytomegalovirus infection. Germline values: CDR1 SGHVS, CDR2 FNYEAQ. V lost 0 bases, J lost 9 bases, and 8 bases lay in between. The length of the CDR3 is 12 residues. TCRdb re-called the reads with MiXCR, one entry per CDR3 protein. The sample consists of hundreds of thousands of distinct CDR3 sequences, about 24% of them appearing once. The receptor was isolated from a human donor in good health (CMV status not recorded). Some clones in this sample may be carry-over from other donors' samples. The chain couples TRBV7-6 to TRBJ1-1, with D maybe TRBD1 (5 bases). The sample comprised CD8+ T cells from PBMCs. The CDR3 reads CASSLAGTQAFF. The CDR3 DNA sequence: TGTGCCAGCAGCTTAGCAGGGACGCAAGCTTTCTTT.